These T cell receptor beta chains were read from a single sample in a study of T-cell reconstitution after alpha-beta-depleted transplantation in children. TCRdb recomputed calls from the PCR reads with MiXCR, one row per CDR3 protein. The table shows some 300,000 distinct CDR3 sequences, with 10% occurring only once. Sequences were derived from PBMCs, sampled before TCRalphabeta/CD19-depleted stem cell transplant. These receptors were obtained from a boy less than two years old with acute myeloid leukemia, due to receive a stem cell transplant. CDR3s include the opening cysteine and the closing phenylalanine or tryptophan. Fields, in order: V gene, J gene, clone size, D gene, CDR3 protein, CDR3 DNA. D genes are given only for firm matches. Rows may omit the clone size; those that give it use once, few, many or a size class.

>TRBV6-1|TRBJ1-5|.|.
CASSERRGAQPQHF
TGTGCCAGCAGTGAACGGAGGGGGGCTCAGCCCCAGCATTTT
>TRBV7-3|TRBJ2-3|few|.
CASSLGERRVTDTQYF
TGTGCCAGCAGCTTGGGCGAGAGAAGGGTAACAGATACGCAGTATTTT
>TRBV20-1|TRBJ2-3|many|TRBD2
CSASGRAHTQYF
TGCAGTGCTAGCGGGAGGGCCCATACGCAGTATTTT
>TRBV13|TRBJ2-7|.|.
CASSFPGTLDYEQYF
TGTGCCAGCAGCTTTCCCGGGACACTTGACTACGAGCAGTACTTC
>TRBV15|TRBJ2-7|many|.
CATSRDSELEQYF
TGTGCCACCAGCAGAGATAGTGAGTTAGAGCAGTACTTC
>TRBV20-1|TRBJ1-3|few|.
CSVPGTGNTIYF
TGCAGTGTCCCAGGGACTGGAAACACCATATATTTT
>TRBV6-1|TRBJ2-5|many|.
CASSPGLLLETQYF
TGTGCCAGCAGCCCCGGACTTCTTCTGGAGACCCAGTACTTC
>TRBV10-3|TRBJ2-5|many|.
CAVEGQPQETQYF
TGTGCCGTTGAAGGGCAACCCCAAGAGACCCAGTACTTC
>TRBV5-1|TRBJ1-5|many|.
CASSLDGENQPQHF
TGCGCCAGCAGCCTGGACGGGGAGAATCAGCCCCAGCATTTT
>TRBV11-2|TRBJ2-5|.|.
CASSLLSGGGWETQYF
TGTGCCAGCAGCTTACTTTCGGGCGGAGGCTGGGAGACCCAGTACTTC
>TRBV20-1|TRBJ2-7|.|TRBD2
CSARKPGLAGGDYEQYF
TGCAGTGCTAGAAAGCCGGGACTAGCGGGAGGGGACTACGAGCAGTACTTC
>TRBV7-9|TRBJ1-5|few|.
CASSLAGPLDVEPQHF
TGTGCCAGCAGCTTAGCGGGACCTCTGGATGTGGAGCCCCAGCATTTT
>TRBV12-3/TRBV12-4|TRBJ2-5|few|TRBD2
CASSLGLAGIKETQYF
TGTGCCAGCAGCCTCGGTCTAGCGGGGATCAAAGAGACCCAGTACTTC
>TRBV20-1|TRBJ1-5|many|.
CSARLGGQPQHF
TGCAGTGCTAGATTAGGTGGCCAGCCCCAGCATTTT
>TRBV5-1|TRBJ2-7|many|.
CASSLNPRATYEQYF
TGCGCCAGCAGCTTGAATCCCAGGGCTACCTACGAGCAGTACTTC
>TRBV29-1|TRBJ2-5|many|.
CSGTLQETQYF
TGCAGCGGGACTCTACAAGAGACCCAGTACTTC
>TRBV7-6|TRBJ1-1|many|.
CASSFGETETSTEAFF
TGTGCCAGCAGCTTCGGGGAGACTGAGACCTCGACTGAAGCTTTCTTT
>TRBV4-2|TRBJ2-5|many|.
CASSQEGRGLGSWGETQYF
TGTGCCAGCAGCCAAGAAGGCCGTGGTTTGGGGAGTTGGGGAGAGACCCAGTACTTC
>TRBV3-1|TRBJ1-5|few|TRBD1
CASSSGTGGNQPQHF
TGTGCCAGCAGCTCCGGGACAGGGGGCAATCAGCCCCAGCATTTT
>TRBV29-1|TRBJ2-3|few|.
CSVESRRDTQYF
TGCAGCGTTGAGTCGAGGCGAGATACGCAGTATTTT